Below are 21 T cell receptor beta chains sequenced from a single sample in a study of blood T cell repertoires in COVID-19. Sequenced by immunoSEQ multiplex PCR; TCRdb stores in-frame clones only, minus some. The sample includes 150,000 to 200,000 clones, approximately 91% of them seen just once. The sample was peripheral blood. These receptors were taken from a young man with acute or convalescent COVID-19.

The chain combines TRBV5-6 with TRBJ1-5; D gene uncertain. Germline V CDR1 and CDR2: SGHDT, YYEEEE. V was clipped by 0 bases and J by 6 bases, with 7 bases between them. CDR3 length: 13 amino acids. In DNA form, the CDR3 reads TGTGCCAGCAGCTTGGGAGGGTTTCAGCCCCAGCATTTT. This translates into CASSLGGFQPQHF.

The rearrangement links TRBV7-6 to TRBJ1-2; 7 positions match TRBD1. The length of the CDR3 is 12 residues. The trim removed 4 bases at V and 10 bases at J, leaving 6 bases unmatched. Germline CDR1 is SGHVS and CDR2 is FNYEAQ. In DNA form, the CDR3 reads TGTGCCAGCAGCTCGACAGGGATAGACTACACCTTC. The encoded protein is CASSSTGIDYTF.

V is TRBV2 and J is TRBJ1-6; 7 bases align to TRBD1. The CDR3 is 15 residues long. With V trimmed by 6 bases and J by 10 bases, 12 bases remained unmatched. Per germline, CDR1 SNHLY and CDR2 FYNNEI. The CDR3: CASSWDSPGKSPLHF. CDR3 coding DNA: TGTGCCAGCAGCTGGGACAGCCCTGGGAAATCACCCCTCCACTTT.

The rearrangement joins TRBV3-1 (or the pseudogene TRBV3-2) to TRBJ2-1, with D possibly matching TRBD2 (5 bases). The V end lost 4 bases, the J end lost 5 bases, and 15 bases lay between the germline ends. The CDR3 contains 15 residues. Germline values: CDR1 LGHDT, CDR2 YNNKEL (reference sequence). Written as DNA, the CDR3 is TGTGCCAGCAGCCCACAAATGAGCGGAAACAATGAGCAGTTCTTC. It is translated as CASSPQMSGNNEQFF.

This rearrangement joins TRBV19 to TRBJ1-2; 11 nucleotides agree with TRBD1. CDR3 length: 16 residues. After removal of 7 bases from V and 9 bases from J, the junction contained 16 bases not matched to a gene. Germline CDR1 and CDR2: LNHDA and SQIVND (reference sequence). CDR3 bases: TGTGCCAGTAATGACGATAAAGGGACAGGGGGTCATCGCTACACCTTC. Amino acids: CASNDDKGTGGHRYTF.

V is TRBV10-3 and J is TRBJ2-1; 9 nucleotides align to TRBD1. The CDR3 has 14 residues. After removal of 7 bases from V and 6 bases from J, the junction contained 7 bases not matched to a gene. CDR1 and CDR2 (germline): ENHRY, SYGVKD. CDR3 nucleotides: TGTGCCATCACCCCGGGACAGGGTTTCAATGAGCAGTTCTTC. This gives the protein CAITPGQGFNEQFF.

The genes are TRBV27 and TRBJ2-5; tentative D call: TRBD2 (5 bases). This CDR3 region has 12 residues. Germline-derived CDR1 and CDR2 are MNHEY and SMNVEV (reference sequence). Trimming removed 3 bases from V and 4 bases from J, with 6 bases in between. Here the CDR3 DNA reads TGTGCCAGCAGTTTTCGGGGAGAGACCCAGTACTTC. Protein sequence: CASSFRGETQYF.

The chain combines TRBV30 with TRBJ1-1; no firm D call. CDR3 length: 13 amino acids. V was trimmed by 0 bases and J by 5 bases, leaving 10 bases between them. Germline loops: CDR1 GTSNPN, CDR2 SVGIG (reference sequence). CDR3 sequence reads: CAWSVSQRTEAFF. The DNA for the CDR3 is TGTGCCTGGAGTGTAAGTCAGAGGACTGAAGCTTTCTTT.

This clone was detected only once. This chain uses TRBV6-1 with TRBJ2-7, with 9 bases identical to TRBD1. In germline, CDR1 is MNHNS, CDR2 SASEGT. The junction had 10 bases not matched to a gene; V was cut back by 4 bases and J by 3 bases. The CDR3 extends over 16 amino acids. CDR3 amino acids: CASSARGGQGLYEQYF. The CDR3 DNA follows: TGTGCCAGCAGTGCAAGGGGGGGACAGGGACTCTACGAGCAGTACTTC.

The rearrangement uses TRBV12-3 or TRBV12-4 and TRBJ2-7; 9 bases map to TRBD1. V was clipped by 4 bases and J by 13 bases; unmatched bases: 11. The CDR3 is 13 amino acids. The CDR3 nucleotides read TGTGCCAGCAGTTCTGGATCCTGGGACAGGGATTACTTC. This translates into CASSSGSWDRDYF.

Only one count was recorded for this clone. The genes are TRBV10-3 and TRBJ1-3; D is undetermined. V lost 4 bases and J lost 6, with 10 bases in between. Looked up from germline, CDR1 is ENHRY and CDR2 is SYGVKD. This CDR3 spans 13 amino acids. As DNA, the CDR3 is TGTGCCATCAGTGCTGACCTAGCAAACACCATATATTTT. It codes for CAISADLANTIYF.

About this clone: Other nucleotide sequences in the sample specify the same CDR3. CDR3 coding DNA: TGTGCCAGCAGCCTGGACATGAACACTGAAGCTTTCTTT. As protein: CASSLDMNTEAFF. V and J are TRBV5-4 and TRBJ1-1, with D possibly TRBD1 on 5 matching bases. The V gene's germline CDR1 is SGHNT and CDR2 YYREEE (reference sequence). Trimming took off 4 bases at V and 0 bases at J, with 7 bases between the two ends. The CDR3 runs 13 residues.

This rearrangement joins TRBV28 to TRBJ1-1; 9 bases match TRBD1. V dropped 5 bases and J dropped 5; count of bases not matched to a gene: 6. Looked up from germline, CDR1 is MDHEN and CDR2 is SYDVKM. The CDR3 sequence is 14 residues long. This CDR3 reads CASSPGTGRTEAFF. The CDR3 DNA is TGTGCCAGCAGTCCCGGGACAGGGAGAACTGAAGCTTTCTTT.

The genes are TRBV30 and TRBJ2-7; 7 bases line up with TRBD1. The CDR3 has 14 amino acids. Germline CDR1 GTSNPN, CDR2 SVGIG (reference sequence). V gave up 0 bases and J gave up 4 bases; unmatched junction bases: 6. CDR3 sequence reads: CAWSVQGQPYEQYF. For the CDR3, the DNA is TGTGCCTGGAGTGTACAGGGACAGCCGTACGAGCAGTACTTC.

The rearrangement links TRBV6-5 to TRBJ2-1, with 9 bases that match TRBD2. Germline V gene lookup returns CDR1 MNHEY and CDR2 SVGAGI. The ends lost 6 bases at V and 6 bases at J; junction bases unmatched: 3. The CDR3 runs 13 residues. CDR3 in amino acids: CASRGGGANEQFF. The DNA of the CDR3 is TGTGCCAGCAGAGGCGGGGGGGCCAATGAGCAGTTCTTC.

The DNA for the CDR3 is TGTGCCAGCAGCCTGACCGCCGGGGAGACCCAGTACTTC. This codes for CASSLTAGETQYF. The chain employs TRBV5-6 and TRBJ2-5; the D is unclear. Germline assignment: CDR1 SGHDT and CDR2 YYEEEE. The CDR3 extends over 13 amino acids. Trimming shortened V by 4 bases and J by 5 bases, and 12 bases separated the two germline ends.

The chain recombines TRBV12-3 or TRBV12-4 with TRBJ1-1; D remains unclear. This CDR3 has 13 residues. V gave up 5 bases and J gave up 1 base, with 8 bases separating them. The CDR3 is CASSASGNTEAFF. CDR3 bases: TGTGCCAGCAGTGCCTCAGGGAACACTGAAGCTTTCTTT.

The genes are TRBV6-1 and TRBJ1-4; D not certain. V lost 2 bases, J lost 5 bases, and 15 bases lay in between. This CDR3 comprises 16 residues. CDR1 MNHNS and CDR2 SASEGT come from the germline V gene. CDR3 in amino acids: CASSESMAGANEKLFF. The DNA of the CDR3 is TGTGCCAGCAGTGAATCCATGGCAGGCGCGAATGAAAAACTGTTTTTT.

The rearrangement joins TRBV21-1 to TRBJ1-1; the table's D call, TRBD1, was not checked against the DNA. TRBV21-1 is termed a pseudogene. The length of the CDR3 is 15 residues. CDR3: CASSKEKGPNTEAFF. For the CDR3, the DNA is TGTGCCAGCAGCAAAGAGAAGGGGCCGAACACTGAAGCTTTCTTT.

This chain connects TRBV5-5 to TRBJ2-3, with 7 bases that match TRBD1. The junction had 10 bases not matched to a gene; V was cut back by 9 bases and J by 0 bases. Germline lookup yields CDR1 SGHKS and CDR2 YYEKEE (reference sequence). The CDR3 has 15 residues. The CDR3 region is CATQGTATSTDTQYF. The CDR3 DNA sequence: TGTGCCACACAGGGGACAGCCACTAGCACAGATACGCAGTATTTT.

The chain couples TRBV12-5 to TRBJ2-7; 9 nucleotides line up with TRBD1. V gave up 4 bases and J gave up 4 bases; unmatched junction bases: 11. This CDR3 has 16 residues. Germline CDR1 LGHNT, CDR2 FRNRAP. CDR3 sequence reads: CASGYDPGQGRYEQYF. The DNA for the CDR3 is TGTGCTAGTGGTTATGACCCGGGACAGGGTCGGTACGAGCAGTACTTC.